The subject of this entry is one TCR beta chain. Its target antigen remains unknown. Mismatch with germline at one junction end may stem from a read error. This sample was included in a study of T cell repertoires in cytomegalovirus infection (dated by TCRdb to about 2019). Study-wide context: The HLA type of each donor mattered for the analysis, because public TCR beta signatures pointed to carriage of CMV infection along with the matching HLA type.

The listed sequencing device is Illumina HiSeq 1500. TCRdb reworked the public reads: Q25 trimming with fastp, MiXCR clone assembly, productive beta chains retained. A single entry per CDR3 protein holds the most common genes and DNA from its merged rows. The sample table lists about 190,000 distinct CDR3 sequences, roughly 27% of them with a count of one. Jointly, the top ten make up around 29% of the sample. What the study reported, not specific to this receptor: The ex vivo response was dominated by HLA-C-restricted CMV-specific TCR beta clonotypes, which also provided the single most frequent clonotype in two of eight donors. Cumulative frequency of public TCR beta family members discriminated carriers of CMV infection plus the relevant HLA type in this cohort and an independent approximately 350-donor cohort.

CDR1 and CDR2 (SSHAT, FNYEAQ) derive from the germline V gene (reference sequence). The CDR3 sequence holds 13 residues, the cysteine and phenylalanine included. Just CDR3 DNA is preserved here, 39 bases in frame from base 1. The sequence came from a human donor in good health (CMV status not recorded). Some clones in this sample may be carry-over from other donors' samples. The specimen sequenced was PBMCs. The chain joins TRBV7-7 to TRBJ2-3, with a tentative D gene TRBD2 over 5 matching bases. The DNA sequence is TGTGCTAGCAGCTTGGAGGAAGGAGATACGCAGTATTTT. Its protein product is CASSLEEGDTQYF.